This T cell receptor (beta chain) was profiled in a study of shared clonotypes between healthy human individuals. Study in general: There were three CD4 naive, three CD4 memory, two CD8 naive and one CD8 memory plates per donor.

Using immunoSEQ multiplex PCR, the repertoire was profiled, and TCRdb retains in-frame clones only, with some absent. The sample carries almost 750,000 clones, 55% to 80% recorded once. This CDR3 has 16 residues. The V gene's germline CDR1 is MNHNY and CDR2 SVGAGI (reference sequence). Between the trimmed V and J ends, which lost 4 bases and 6 bases, there was a span of 22 bases. Sequencing was performed on memory CD4+ T cells sorted from blood. Regarding subset: CD45RA-negative fraction. This clonotype was sampled from a woman under 40 in good health. This sequence joins TRBV6-6 and TRBJ2-7, with D possibly TRBD1 on 6 matching bases. CDR3 protein: CASSSTRDQRGSEQYF. The CDR3 nucleotides are TGTGCCAGCAGTTCCACTCGGGACCAGAGGGGGAGCGAGCAGTACTTC.